The table lists the clone carrying this T cell receptor (beta chain) with a few counts. Its specificity is not known. Assay used: immunoSEQ multiplex PCR; TCRdb lists only in-frame clones, some missing. This sample yields over 110,000 clones, of which approximately 92% are seen a single time; about 3% belongs to the top ten. This CDR3 has 15 residues. Germline trimming cut 7 bases from V and 4 bases from J; bases unmatched to any gene: 11. Germline CDR1 LNHDA, CDR2 SQIVND (reference sequence). The data are from a study of T cell responses to AZD1222 COVID-19 vaccine. Study details: Analyses pooled second doses at about 4 or about 12 weeks. General study points: The donor cohort was predominantly white British with a female majority, and clonal diversity may have been underestimated. As reported, nearly half of all spike-specific TCRs target variant regions that are unmutated. The study sampled repertoires only after the peak T cell response.

Specimen: peripheral blood, collected on day 0 of AZD1222 vaccination. The TCR originated in an adult in good health. J is TRBJ1-2 and V is TRBV19; 8 bases line up with TRBD1. CDR3 sequence reads: CASILTGGLTYGYTF. The CDR3 DNA follows: TGTGCCAGTATTCTCACAGGGGGTCTTACCTATGGCTACACCTTC.